Included here is one TCR beta chain sequence, with context. This entry comes from a study of shared clonotypes between healthy human individuals. Study background: The donor pool was made up of a couple of women and a few men aged 18 to 49.

V lost 5 bases and J lost 4, with 11 bases in between. CDR1 is LNHDA, CDR2 SQIVND, per germline (reference sequence). CDR3 length: 14 residues. Produced via immunoSEQ multiplex PCR; TCRdb's table is partial and in-frame only. This table has some 1.5 million clones, roughly 96% appearing once. Sequencing was done on a sample of naive CD4+ T cells sorted from blood. The subset: CD45RA+ positively selected. The genes are TRBV19 and TRBJ2-2, with a weak D call TRBD2 (5 bases). This clonotype originated in a man under 40 in good health. Here the CDR3 reads CASSRRGRTGELFF. The CDR3 DNA reads TGTGCCAGTAGTCGGCGAGGGCGCACCGGGGAGCTGTTTTTT.